This T cell receptor beta chain was sequenced in a study of early T cells in non-severe SARS-CoV-2 infection. Across the study: Sequencing of unsorted whole blood was done on bulk RNA, leaving chains unpaired.

The TCR library protocol attached unique molecular identifiers to the individual cDNA molecules. In TCRdb, the 5' RACE reads were re-called with MiXCR into one record per CDR3 protein. This table has about 60,000 distinct CDR3 sequences, less than 9.5% appearing once. Points from the study as a whole: Matching with VDJdb favored anti-spike CD8 responses (missing private and CD4 specificities).

The sample holds many counts of this clonotype. Its antigen is as yet unknown. The receptor was isolated from an adult who was a healthcare worker with PCR-confirmed SARS-CoV-2 infection or an uninfected control (not recorded which). The sequencing sample was made of whole blood.

The chain's CDR3 is CSADLGTVFGYTF. The CDR3 nucleotides are TGCAGCGCTGATCTGGGGACCGTATTTGGCTACACCTTC. The chain employs TRBV29-1 and TRBJ1-2; D is perhaps TRBD1 (5 bases). CDR1 is SQVTM, CDR2 ANQGSEA, per germline. Trimming removed 7 bases from V and 7 bases from J, with 19 bases in between. The CDR3 is 13 amino acids.